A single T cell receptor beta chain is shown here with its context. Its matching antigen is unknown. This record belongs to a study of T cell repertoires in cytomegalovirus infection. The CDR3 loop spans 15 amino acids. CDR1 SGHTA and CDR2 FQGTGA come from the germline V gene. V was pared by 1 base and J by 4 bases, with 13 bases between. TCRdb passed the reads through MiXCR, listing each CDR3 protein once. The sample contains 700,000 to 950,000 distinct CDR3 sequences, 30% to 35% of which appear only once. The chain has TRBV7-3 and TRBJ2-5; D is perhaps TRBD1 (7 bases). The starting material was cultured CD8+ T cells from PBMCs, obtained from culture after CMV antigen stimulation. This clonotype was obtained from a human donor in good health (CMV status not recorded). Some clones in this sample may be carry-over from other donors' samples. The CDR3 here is CASSLMGTAGETQYF. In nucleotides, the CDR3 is TGTGCCAGCAGCTTAATGGGGACAGCGGGAGAGACCCAGTACTTC.